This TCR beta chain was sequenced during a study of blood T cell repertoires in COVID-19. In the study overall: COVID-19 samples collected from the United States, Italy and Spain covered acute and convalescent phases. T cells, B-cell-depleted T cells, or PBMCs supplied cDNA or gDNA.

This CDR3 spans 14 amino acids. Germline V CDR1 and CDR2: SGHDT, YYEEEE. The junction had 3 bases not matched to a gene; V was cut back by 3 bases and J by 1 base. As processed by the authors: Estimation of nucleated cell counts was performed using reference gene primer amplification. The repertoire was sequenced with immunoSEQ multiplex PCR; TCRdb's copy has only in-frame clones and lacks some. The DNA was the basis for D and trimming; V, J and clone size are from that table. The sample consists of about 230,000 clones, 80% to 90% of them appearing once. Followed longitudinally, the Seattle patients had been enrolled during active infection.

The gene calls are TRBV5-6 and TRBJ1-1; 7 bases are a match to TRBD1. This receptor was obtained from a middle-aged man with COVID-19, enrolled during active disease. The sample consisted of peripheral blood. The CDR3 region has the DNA TGTGCCAGCAGCTCCGACAGGGCGAACACTGAAGCTTTCTTT. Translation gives CASSSDRANTEAFF.